This passage covers 14 T cell receptor beta chains from one sample sequenced in a study of OX40 agonist ivuxolimab in advanced cancers. Repertoires were generated with immunoSEQ multiplex PCR, while TCRdb's copy carries only in-frame clones and drops some. The repertoire holds about 100,000 clones, with more than 85% as singletons. The sample was CD4+ or CD8+ T cells sorted from blood, taken in a trial of the OX40 agonist ivuxolimab. The receptor source for this set is an adult with an advanced solid tumor such as melanoma, head and neck, liver or kidney cancer.

The chain joins TRBV6-6 to TRBJ2-1, with D uncertain. Trimming removed 2 bases from V and 5 bases from J, with 7 bases in between. Germline V CDR1 and CDR2: MNHNY, SVGAGI (reference sequence). The CDR3 is made up of 13 amino acids. The CDR3, as DNA: TGTGCCAGCAGTTACAGTCTAAACAATGAGCAGTTCTTC. It translates to CASSYSLNNEQFF.

The V gene is TRBV6-6, the J gene TRBJ1-5; maybe TRBD1 (5 bases). Germline values: CDR1 MNHNY, CDR2 SVGAGI (reference sequence). This CDR3 has 16 amino acids. V shed 5 bases and J shed 0 bases, with 14 bases lying between them. CDR3 protein: CASSASGQVSNQPQHF. The CDR3 bases are TGTGCCAGCAGTGCCTCGGGGCAGGTTAGCAATCAGCCCCAGCATTTT.

The genes are TRBV7-2 and TRBJ1-1; D ambiguous. The CDR3 covers 11 residues. V lost 5 bases to trimming and J lost 4 bases, with 5 bases between them. Germline assignment: CDR1 SGHTA and CDR2 FQGNSA. The CDR3 region has the DNA TGTGCCAGCAGCGGCTCCACTGAAGCTTTCTTT. It specifies CASSGSTEAFF.

The chain combines TRBV7-3 with TRBJ2-1; 7 positions agree with TRBD1. This CDR3 spans 15 amino acids. The trim removed 5 bases at V and 9 bases at J, leaving 13 bases unmatched. CDR1 SGHTA and CDR2 FQGTGA come from the germline V gene. The DNA of the CDR3 is TGTGCCAGCAGCCGACAGGGAAGTTCGGGCGGTGAGCAGTTCTTC. It specifies CASSRQGSSGGEQFF. Complete variable domain (other parts from reference TRBV7-3 and TRBJ2-1): GAGVSQTPSNKVTEKGKYVELRCDPISGHTALYWYRQSLGQGPEFLIYFQGTGAADDSGLPNDRFFAVRPEGSVSTLKIQRTERGDSAVYLCASSRQGSSGGEQFFGPGTRLTVL.

This chain connects TRBV5-1 to TRBJ1-1; D perhaps matches TRBD1 (5 bases). Trimming took 1 base from V and 5 from J, leaving 12 bases between them. This CDR3 contains 14 residues. Germline CDR1 is SGHRS and CDR2 is YFSETQ. In nucleotides, the CDR3 is TGCGCCAGCAGCTTGCAGGGCTTGGGAACTGAAGCTTTCTTT. The encoded protein is CASSLQGLGTEAFF.

V is TRBV28 and J is TRBJ1-2; no firm D call. Germline values: CDR1 MDHEN, CDR2 SYDVKM. V gave up 5 bases and J gave up 4 bases, with 20 bases separating them. The CDR3 spans 16 residues. The CDR3 nucleotides are TGTGCCAGCAGTCCCCCCGGGATTCCTAGTATCTATGGCTACACCTTC. Residues: CASSPPGIPSIYGYTF.

The V call is TRBV5-1, the J call TRBJ2-3, with D possibly TRBD2 on 6 matching bases. Trimming removed 1 base from V and 4 bases from J, with 10 bases in between. The CDR3 contains 14 residues. Germline lookup yields CDR1 SGHRS and CDR2 YFSETQ. CDR3 DNA sequence: TGCGCCAGCAGCTTGATTACGGGGGCAGATACGCAGTATTTT. Its translation is CASSLITGADTQYF.

CDR3 bases: TGTGCCTGGACGGATAGAAATGAAAAACTGTTTTTT. Translated, it gives CAWTDRNEKLFF. The chain combines TRBV30 with TRBJ1-4; no definite D call. V was shortened by 4 bases and J by 5 bases, with 8 bases between the two germline ends. The CDR3 is made up of 12 amino acids. Per germline, CDR1 GTSNPN and CDR2 SVGIG (reference sequence).

The chain is built from TRBV10-3 and TRBJ1-5; D is unclear. CDR1 and CDR2 from the germline V gene are ENHRY and SYGVKD. V dropped 4 bases and J dropped 5 bases, with 9 bases sitting between them. The CDR3 length is 13 residues. The CDR3 DNA is TGTGCCATCAGTGGCAATGGGGATCAGCCCCAGCATTTT. It codes for CAISGNGDQPQHF.

This clone was detected only once. The V call is TRBV7-3, the J call TRBJ2-5; 10 bases agree with TRBD1. Germline CDR1 SGHTA, CDR2 FQGTGA. The CDR3 runs to 15 residues. After removal of 3 bases from V and 4 bases from J, the junction contained 5 bases not matched to a gene. CDR3 in DNA: TGTGCCAGCAGCTTGGGACAGGGGTGGGGAGAGACCCAGTACTTC. It specifies CASSLGQGWGETQYF.

The rearrangement uses TRBV14 and TRBJ2-2; D is perhaps TRBD1 or TRBD2 (6 bases each). The CDR3 has 17 residues. Trimming took 1 base from V and 6 from J, leaving 18 bases between them. In germline, CDR1 is SGHDN, CDR2 FVKESK. CDR3 DNA sequence: TGTGCCAGCAGCCAAGGATCGGTGTGGAGGGGGGCCGGGGAGCTGTTTTTT. Translated, it gives CASSQGSVWRGAGELFF. Combining the CDR3 with reference TRBV14 and TRBJ2-2 gives the whole variable domain EAGVTQFPSHSVIEKGQTVTLRCDPISGHDNLYWYRRVMGKEIKFLLHFVKESKQDESGMPNNRFLAERTGGTYSTLKVQPAELEDSGVYFCASSQGSVWRGAGELFFGEGSRLTVL.

In its sample, this clone was seen once. The chain links TRBV4-2 to TRBJ2-7; D unresolved. V lost 1 base, J lost 2 bases, and 12 bases lay in between. There are 15 residues in the CDR3. The germline V gene has CDR1 LGHNA and CDR2 YNFKEQ. The chain's CDR3 is CASSQGLQRTYEQYF. The DNA for the CDR3 is TGTGCCAGCAGCCAAGGTCTGCAGAGAACCTACGAGCAGTACTTC.

The V gene is TRBV2, the J gene TRBJ2-3; possibly TRBD1 for D (5 bases). Germline CDR1 and CDR2: SNHLY and FYNNEI. The germline V and J ends were trimmed by 0 bases and 2 bases, with 9 bases remaining between them. CDR3 size: 15 residues. In DNA, the CDR3 is TGTGCCAGCAGTGAAGCAGGGGTGACCACAGATACGCAGTATTTT. Translation gives CASSEAGVTTDTQYF.

The genes are TRBV7-3 and TRBJ2-1; the match to TRBD2 covers 14 bases. Germline assignment: CDR1 SGHTA and CDR2 FQGTGA. The V segment lost 5 bases and the J segment 6 bases; nucleotides outside the gene matches: 3. CDR3 size: 15 residues. The chain's CDR3 is CASSRGLAGVNEQFF. The CDR3 DNA reads as TGTGCCAGCAGCCGGGGACTAGCGGGGGTCAATGAGCAGTTCTTC.